This T cell receptor beta chain comes out of a study of CD8+CD57+ T cells in acquired aplastic anemia. This clonotype was seen a few times. Germline V gene data show CDR1 as SEHNR and CDR2 as FQNEAQ (reference sequence). The CDR3 is made up of 13 amino acids. Trimming cost V 6 bases and J 10 bases, with 13 bases left between them. TCR beta VDJ and CDR3 profiles were obtained from a genomic DNA template. TCRdb processed the reads anew with MiXCR; each CDR3 protein has one entry. The sample has 150,000 to 200,000 distinct CDR3 sequences, roughly 65% seen once; the top ten hold about 42%. Patients who underwent sequencing had shown CD8+CD57+ cell expansion by flow cytometry.

Input material: sorted CD4+, CD8+, or CD8+CD57+ T cells (not recorded which) from PBMCs. The clonotype comes from a human donor with aplastic anemia. This sequence joins TRBV7-9 and TRBJ1-6, with no clear D. The CDR3 bases are TGTGCCAGCAGTGATGGCAATTGGTCACCCCTCCACTTT. Its protein product is CASSDGNWSPLHF.